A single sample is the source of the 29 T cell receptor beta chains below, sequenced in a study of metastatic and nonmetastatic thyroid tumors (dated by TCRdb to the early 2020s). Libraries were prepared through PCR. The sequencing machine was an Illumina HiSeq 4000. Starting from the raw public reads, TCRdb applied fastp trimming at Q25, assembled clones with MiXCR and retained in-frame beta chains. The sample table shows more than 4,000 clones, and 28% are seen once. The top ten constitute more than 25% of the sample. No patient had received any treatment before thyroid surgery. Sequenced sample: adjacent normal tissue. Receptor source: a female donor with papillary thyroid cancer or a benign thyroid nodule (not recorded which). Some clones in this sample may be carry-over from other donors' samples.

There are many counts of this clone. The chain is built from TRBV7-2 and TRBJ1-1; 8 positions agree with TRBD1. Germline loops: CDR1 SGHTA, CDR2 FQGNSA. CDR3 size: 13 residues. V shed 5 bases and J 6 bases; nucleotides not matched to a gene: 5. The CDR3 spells CASSPDRGSEAFF. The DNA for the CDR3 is TGTGCCAGCAGCCCCGACAGGGGATCTGAAGCTTTCTTT.

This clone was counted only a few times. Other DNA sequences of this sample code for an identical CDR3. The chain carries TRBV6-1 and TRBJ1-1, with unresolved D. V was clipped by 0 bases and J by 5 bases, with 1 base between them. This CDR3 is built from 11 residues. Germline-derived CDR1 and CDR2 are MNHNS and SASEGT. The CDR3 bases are TGTGCCAGCAGTGAAGCTACTGAAGCTTTCTTT. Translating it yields CASSEATEAFF.

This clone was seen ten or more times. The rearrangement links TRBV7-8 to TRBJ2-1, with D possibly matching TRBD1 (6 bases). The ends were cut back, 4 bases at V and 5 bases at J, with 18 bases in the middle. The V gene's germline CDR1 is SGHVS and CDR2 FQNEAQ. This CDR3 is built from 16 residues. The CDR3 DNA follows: TGTGCCAGCAGCTCCCCGACTGGGACACTTAACAATGAGCAGTTCTTC. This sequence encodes CASSSPTGTLNNEQFF.

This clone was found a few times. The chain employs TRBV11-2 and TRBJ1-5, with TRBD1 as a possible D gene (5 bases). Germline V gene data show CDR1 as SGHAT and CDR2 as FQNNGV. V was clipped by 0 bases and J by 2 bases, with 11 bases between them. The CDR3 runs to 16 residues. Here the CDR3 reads CASSLDGQGGNQPQHF. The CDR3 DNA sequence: TGTGCCAGCAGCTTAGACGGGCAGGGAGGCAATCAGCCCCAGCATTTT.

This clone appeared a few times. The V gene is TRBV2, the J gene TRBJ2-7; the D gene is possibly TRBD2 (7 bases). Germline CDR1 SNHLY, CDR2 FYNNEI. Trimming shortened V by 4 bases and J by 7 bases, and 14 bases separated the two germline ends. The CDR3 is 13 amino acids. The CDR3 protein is CASSAEGRGEQYF. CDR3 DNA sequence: TGTGCCAGCAGTGCGGAGGGGAGGGGGGAGCAGTACTTC.

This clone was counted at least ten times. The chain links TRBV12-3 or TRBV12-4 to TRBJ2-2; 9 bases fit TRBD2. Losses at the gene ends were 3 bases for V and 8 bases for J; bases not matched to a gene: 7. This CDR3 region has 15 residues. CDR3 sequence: CASSFQRGAVGELFF. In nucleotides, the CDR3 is TGTGCCAGCAGTTTCCAGCGGGGGGCGGTGGGGGAGCTGTTTTTT.

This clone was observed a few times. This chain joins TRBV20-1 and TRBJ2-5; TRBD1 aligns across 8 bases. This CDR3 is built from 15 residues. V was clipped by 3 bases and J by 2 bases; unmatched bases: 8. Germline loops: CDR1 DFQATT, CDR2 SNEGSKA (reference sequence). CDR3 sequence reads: CSASGQGVRQETQYF. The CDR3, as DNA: TGCAGTGCTAGCGGACAGGGTGTAAGGCAAGAGACCCAGTACTTC.

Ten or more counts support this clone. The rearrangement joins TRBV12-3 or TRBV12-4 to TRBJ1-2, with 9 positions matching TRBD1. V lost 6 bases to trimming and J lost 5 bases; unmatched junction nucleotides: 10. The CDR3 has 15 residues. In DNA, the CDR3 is TGTGCCAGCAGCCACCGACCGACAGGGGGGTATGGCTACACCTTC. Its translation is CASSHRPTGGYGYTF.

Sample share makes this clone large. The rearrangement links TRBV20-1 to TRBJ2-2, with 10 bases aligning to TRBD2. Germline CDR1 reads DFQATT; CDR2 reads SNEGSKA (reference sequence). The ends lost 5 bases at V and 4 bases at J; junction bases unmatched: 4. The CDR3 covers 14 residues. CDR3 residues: CSALSGGGTGELFF. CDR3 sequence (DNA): TGCAGTGCTCTAAGCGGGGGGGGCACCGGGGAGCTGTTTTTT.

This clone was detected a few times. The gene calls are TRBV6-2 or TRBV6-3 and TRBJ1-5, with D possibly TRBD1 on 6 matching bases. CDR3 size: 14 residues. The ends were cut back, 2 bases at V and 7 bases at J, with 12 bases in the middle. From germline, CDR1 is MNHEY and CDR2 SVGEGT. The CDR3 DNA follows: TGTGCCAGCAGTTACGGAATAGGGGGGCAGCCCCAGCATTTT. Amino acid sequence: CASSYGIGGQPQHF.

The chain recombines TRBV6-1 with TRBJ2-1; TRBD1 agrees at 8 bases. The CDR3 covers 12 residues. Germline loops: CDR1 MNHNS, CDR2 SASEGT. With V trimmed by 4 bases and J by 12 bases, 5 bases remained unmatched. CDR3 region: CASSAQGAVQFF. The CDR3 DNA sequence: TGTGCCAGCAGTGCCCAGGGGGCAGTGCAGTTCTTC.

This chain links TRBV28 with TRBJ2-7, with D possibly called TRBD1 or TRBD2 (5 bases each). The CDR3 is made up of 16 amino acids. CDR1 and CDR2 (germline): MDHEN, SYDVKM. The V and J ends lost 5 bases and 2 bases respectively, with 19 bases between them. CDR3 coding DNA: TGTGCCAGCAGTCATCTTTTGGGGACCACCGCCTACGAGCAGTACTTC. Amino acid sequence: CASSHLLGTTAYEQYF.

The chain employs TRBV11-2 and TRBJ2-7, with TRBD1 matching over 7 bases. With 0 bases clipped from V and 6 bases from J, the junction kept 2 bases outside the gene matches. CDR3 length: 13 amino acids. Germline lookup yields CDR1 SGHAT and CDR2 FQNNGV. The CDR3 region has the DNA TGTGCCAGCAGCTTAGACAGGGGGTCCGAGCAGTACTTC. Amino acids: CASSLDRGSEQYF.

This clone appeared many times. In nucleotides, the CDR3 is TGCAGCCTTTCCGGGACTCCCTCCCACACAGATACGCAGTATTTT. Its translation is CSLSGTPSHTDTQYF. This chain connects TRBV29-1 to TRBJ2-3; tentative D call: TRBD2 (6 bases). Trimming removed 8 bases at V and 2 bases at J, with 20 bases between. The CDR3 is made up of 15 amino acids. The germline V gene has CDR1 SQVTM and CDR2 ANQGSEA.

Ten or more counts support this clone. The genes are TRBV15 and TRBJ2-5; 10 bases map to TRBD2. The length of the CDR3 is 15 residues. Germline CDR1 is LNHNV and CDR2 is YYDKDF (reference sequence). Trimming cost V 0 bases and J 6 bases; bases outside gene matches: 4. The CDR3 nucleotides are TGTGCCACCAGCAGAGATCAAGCGGGGGGGCAGACCCAGTACTTC. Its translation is CATSRDQAGGQTQYF.

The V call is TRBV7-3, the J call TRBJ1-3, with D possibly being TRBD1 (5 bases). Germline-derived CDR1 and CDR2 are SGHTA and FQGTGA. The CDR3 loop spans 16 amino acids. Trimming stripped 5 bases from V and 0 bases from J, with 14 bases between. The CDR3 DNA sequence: TGTGCCAGCAGCACAGGCCCCCCCCCCTCTGGAAACACCATATATTTT. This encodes CASSTGPPPSGNTIYF.

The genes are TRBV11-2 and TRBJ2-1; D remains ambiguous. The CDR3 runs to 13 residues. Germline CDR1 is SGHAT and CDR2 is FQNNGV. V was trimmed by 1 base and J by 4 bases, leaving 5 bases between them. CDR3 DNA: TGTGCCAGCAGCTTAGGGAATTACAATGAGCAGTTCTTC. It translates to CASSLGNYNEQFF.

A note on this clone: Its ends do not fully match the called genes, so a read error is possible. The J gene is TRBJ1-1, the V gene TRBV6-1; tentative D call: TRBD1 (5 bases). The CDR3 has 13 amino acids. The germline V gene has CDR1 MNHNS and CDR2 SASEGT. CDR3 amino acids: CATQTVMNTEAFF. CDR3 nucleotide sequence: TGCGCCACGCAGACAGTCATGAACACTGAAGCTTTCTTT.

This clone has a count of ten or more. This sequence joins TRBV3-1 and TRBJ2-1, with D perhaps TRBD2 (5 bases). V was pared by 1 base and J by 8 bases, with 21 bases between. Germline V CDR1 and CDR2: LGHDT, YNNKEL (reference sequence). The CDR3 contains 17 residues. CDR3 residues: CASSQGFGGRPFDEQFF. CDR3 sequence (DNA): TGTGCCAGCAGCCAAGGATTTGGTGGGAGACCGTTCGATGAGCAGTTCTTC.

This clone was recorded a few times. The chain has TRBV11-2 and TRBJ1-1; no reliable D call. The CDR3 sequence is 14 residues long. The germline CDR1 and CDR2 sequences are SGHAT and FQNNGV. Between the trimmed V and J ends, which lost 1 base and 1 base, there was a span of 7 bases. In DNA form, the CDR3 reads TGTGCCAGCAGCTTAGGGGGAGCGAACACTGAAGCTTTCTTT. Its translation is CASSLGGANTEAFF.

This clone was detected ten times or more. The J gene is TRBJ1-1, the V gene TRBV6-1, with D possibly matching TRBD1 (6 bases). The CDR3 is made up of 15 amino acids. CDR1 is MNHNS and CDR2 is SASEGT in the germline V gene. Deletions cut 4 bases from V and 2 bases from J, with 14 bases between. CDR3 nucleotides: TGTGCCAGCAGTGTGGGTTCGGGGGCTAACACTGAAGCTTTCTTT. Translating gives CASSVGSGANTEAFF.

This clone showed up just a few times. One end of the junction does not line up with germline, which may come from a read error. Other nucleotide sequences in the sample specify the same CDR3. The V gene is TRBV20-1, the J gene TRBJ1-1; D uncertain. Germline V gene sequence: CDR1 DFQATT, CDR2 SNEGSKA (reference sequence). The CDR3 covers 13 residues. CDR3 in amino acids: CSARRYSNTEAFF. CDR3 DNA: TGCAGTGCTAGAAGGTACTCGAACACTGAAGCCTTCTTC.

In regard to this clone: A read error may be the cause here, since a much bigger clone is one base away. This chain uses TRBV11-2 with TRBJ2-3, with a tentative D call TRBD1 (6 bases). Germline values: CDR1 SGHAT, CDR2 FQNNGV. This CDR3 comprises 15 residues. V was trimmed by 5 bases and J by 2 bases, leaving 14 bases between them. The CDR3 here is CASSPGQSDTDTQYF. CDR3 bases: TGTGCCAGCAGCCCCGGACAGTCGGACACAGATACGCAGTATTTT.

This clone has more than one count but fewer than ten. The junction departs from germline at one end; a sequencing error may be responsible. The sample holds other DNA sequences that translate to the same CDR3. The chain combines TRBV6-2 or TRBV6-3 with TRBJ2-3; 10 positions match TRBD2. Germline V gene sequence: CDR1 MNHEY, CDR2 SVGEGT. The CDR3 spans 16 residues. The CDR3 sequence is CASSSSGGAGTDTQYF. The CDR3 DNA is TGTGCCAGTAGTTCGAGCGGGGGGGCTGGTACAGATACGCAGTATTTT.

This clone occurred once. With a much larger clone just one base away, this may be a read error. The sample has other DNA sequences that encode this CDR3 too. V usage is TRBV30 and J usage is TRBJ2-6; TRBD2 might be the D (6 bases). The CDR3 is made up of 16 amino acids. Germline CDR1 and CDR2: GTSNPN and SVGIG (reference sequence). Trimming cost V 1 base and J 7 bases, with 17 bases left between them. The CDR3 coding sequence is TGTGCCTGGAGTGACGTGGGGGGATGGGGTGCCAACGTCCTGACTTTC. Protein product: CAWSDVGGWGANVLTF. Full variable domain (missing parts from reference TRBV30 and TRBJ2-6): SQTIHQWPATLVQPVGSPLSLECTVEGTSNPNLYWYRQAAGRGLQLLFYSVGIGQISSEVPQNLSASRPQDRQFILSSKKLLLSDSGFYLCAWSDVGGWGANVLTFGAGSRLTVL.

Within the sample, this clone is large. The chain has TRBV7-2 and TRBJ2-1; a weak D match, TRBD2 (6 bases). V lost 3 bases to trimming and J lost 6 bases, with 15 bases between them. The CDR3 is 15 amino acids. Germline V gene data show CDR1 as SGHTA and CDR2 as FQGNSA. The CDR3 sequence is CASSFESLAFNEQFF. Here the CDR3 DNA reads TGTGCCAGCAGCTTCGAGTCCCTAGCGTTCAATGAGCAGTTCTTC. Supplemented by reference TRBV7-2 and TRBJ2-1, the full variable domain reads GAGVSQSPSNKVTEKGKDVELRCDPISGHTALYWYRQSLGQGLEFLIYFQGNSAPDKSGLPSDRFSAERTGGSVSTLTIQRTQQEDSAVYLCASSFESLAFNEQFFGPGTRLTVL.

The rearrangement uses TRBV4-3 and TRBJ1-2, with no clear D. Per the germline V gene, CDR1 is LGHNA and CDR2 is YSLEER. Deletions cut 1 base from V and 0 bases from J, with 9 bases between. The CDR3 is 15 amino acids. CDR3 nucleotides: TGCGCCAGCAGCCAAGTCAACAGCGCTAACTATGGCTACACCTTC. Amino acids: CASSQVNSANYGYTF.

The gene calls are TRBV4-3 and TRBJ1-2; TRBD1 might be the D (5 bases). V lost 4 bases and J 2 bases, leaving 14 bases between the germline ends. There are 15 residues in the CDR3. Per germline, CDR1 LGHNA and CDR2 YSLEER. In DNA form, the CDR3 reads TGCGCCAGCAGCCTCGGTGGGGGTTCCAACTATGGCTACACCTTC. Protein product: CASSLGGGSNYGYTF.

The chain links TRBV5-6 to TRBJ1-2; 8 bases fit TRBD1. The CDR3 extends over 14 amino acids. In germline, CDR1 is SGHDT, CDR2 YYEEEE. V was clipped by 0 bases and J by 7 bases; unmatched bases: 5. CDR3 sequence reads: CASSLETGVTGYTF. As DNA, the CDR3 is TGTGCCAGCAGCTTGGAGACAGGGGTAACTGGCTACACCTTC.